The clone carrying this T cell receptor beta chain was observed once. Libraries were prepared by immunoSEQ multiplex PCR; TCRdb keeps only in-frame clonotypes and omits some of them. The sample comprises roughly 200,000 clones, 65% to 85% of which are singletons, and roughly 1.2% rests with the top ten. These data are taken from a study of blood T cell repertoires in COVID-19. Study as a whole: In each case, the material was cDNA or gDNA derived from T cells, B-cell-depleted T cells, or PBMCs.

Germline trimming cut 5 bases from V and 8 bases from J; bases unmatched to any gene: 6. The V gene's germline CDR1 is LNHDA and CDR2 SQIVND (reference sequence). The CDR3 has 15 residues. The origin of this receptor is a woman aged 30 to 39 with COVID-19, enrolled during active disease. The chain couples TRBV19 to TRBJ2-1; 13 positions agree with TRBD2. The sample comprised peripheral blood. DNA of the CDR3: TGTGCCAGTAGTTCACAGGGACTAGCGGGGTATGAGCAGTTCTTC. It specifies CASSSQGLAGYEQFF.